This TCR beta chain stems from a study of blood T cell repertoires in COVID-19. Study details: Specimens from acute and convalescent COVID-19 originated in the United States, Italy and Spain.

Germline CDR1 is LNHDA and CDR2 is SQIVND (reference sequence). This CDR3 is 13 amino acids long. The V and J ends lost 3 bases and 0 bases respectively, with 2 bases between them. Authors' analysis steps: Amplification of reference gene primers was used by the study to estimate nucleated cell counts. The data were produced by immunoSEQ multiplex PCR, yet TCRdb's version contains in-frame clones alone and is incomplete. The V and J calls and clone size come from that table; D and trimming were worked out from the DNA. This sample yields about 250,000 clones, of which approximately 89% are seen a single time; about 1.6% belongs to the top ten.

Sequenced input: peripheral blood. The J gene is TRBJ2-2, the V gene TRBV19; the D is unclear. This sequence was found in a woman in her sixties who had recovered from COVID-19. For the CDR3, the DNA is TGTGCCAGTAGTATCGCGAACACCGGGGAGCTGTTTTTT. Protein: CASSIANTGELFF.